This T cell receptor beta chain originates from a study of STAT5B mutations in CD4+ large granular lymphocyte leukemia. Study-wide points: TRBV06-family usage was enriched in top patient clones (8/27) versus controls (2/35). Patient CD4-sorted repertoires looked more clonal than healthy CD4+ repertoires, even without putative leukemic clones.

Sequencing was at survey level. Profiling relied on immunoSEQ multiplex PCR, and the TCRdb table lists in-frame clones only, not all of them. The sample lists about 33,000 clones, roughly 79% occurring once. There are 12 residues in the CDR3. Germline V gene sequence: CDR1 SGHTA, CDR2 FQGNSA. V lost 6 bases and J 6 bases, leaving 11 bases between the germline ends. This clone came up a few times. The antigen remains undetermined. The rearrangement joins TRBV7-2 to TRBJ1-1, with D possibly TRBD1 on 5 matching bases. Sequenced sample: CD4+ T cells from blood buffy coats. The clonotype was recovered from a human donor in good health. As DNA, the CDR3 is TGTGCCAGCAGTCTATCGGGGGCTGAAGCTTTCTTT. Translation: CASSLSGAEAFF.